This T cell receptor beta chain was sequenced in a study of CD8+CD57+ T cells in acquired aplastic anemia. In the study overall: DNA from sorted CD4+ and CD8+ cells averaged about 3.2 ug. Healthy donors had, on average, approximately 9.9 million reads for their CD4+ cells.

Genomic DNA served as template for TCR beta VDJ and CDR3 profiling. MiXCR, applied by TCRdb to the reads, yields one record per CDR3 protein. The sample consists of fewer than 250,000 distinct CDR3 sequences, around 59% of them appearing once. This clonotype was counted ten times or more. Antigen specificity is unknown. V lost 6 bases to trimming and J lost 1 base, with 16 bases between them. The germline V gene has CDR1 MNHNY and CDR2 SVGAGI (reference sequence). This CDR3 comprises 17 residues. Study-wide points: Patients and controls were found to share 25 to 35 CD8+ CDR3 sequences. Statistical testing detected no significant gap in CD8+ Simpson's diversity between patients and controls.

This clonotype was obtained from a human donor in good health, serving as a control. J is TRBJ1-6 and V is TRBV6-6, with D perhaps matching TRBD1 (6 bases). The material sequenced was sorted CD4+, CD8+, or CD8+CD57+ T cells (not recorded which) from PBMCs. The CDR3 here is CASSRDVRGSYNSPLHF. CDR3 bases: TGTGCCAGCAGCCGCGATGTCAGGGGATCCTATAATTCACCCCTCCACTTT.